Sequencing of this T cell receptor beta chain was carried out in a study of blood T cells in healthy people across ages. Points from the study as a whole: Naive T cell percentage and TCR beta diversity correlated strongly. Naive CD4+ cell counts and diversity both ran higher in long-lived than in aged donors. Roughly linear declines in TCR beta diversity per million T cells occurred with age.

Then a second PCR, running about 6 to 12 cycles, was carried out with a sample-barcoded 5' primer and a J-beta primer mix. A template-switch adaptor that had 12 random nucleotides put a tag on each cDNA molecule. TCRdb used MiXCR to reprocess the 5' RACE reads, holding one entry per CDR3 protein. The sample carries about 900,000 distinct CDR3 sequences, around 46% recorded once. The CDR3 is 13 amino acids. Trimming shortened V by 2 bases and J by 3 bases, and 5 bases separated the two germline ends. Germline CDR1 reads ENHRY; CDR2 reads SYGVKD. This clonotype was recorded a few times. What it recognizes is unknown.

Source material: blood. V gene TRBV10-3 combines with J gene TRBJ2-1; unclear D gene. The TCR sequence derives from a man aged 25 to 45 in good health. CDR3 coding DNA: TGTGCCATCAGTGAGAGGGACTACAATGAGCAGTTCTTC. This codes for CAISERDYNEQFF.